The clone carrying this TCR beta chain has just one count. The antigen remains unidentified. This specimen belongs to a study of cytomegalovirus exposure and HLA in healthy donors. Findings and limits, study-wide: In a later analysis, about 17,000 TCR beta sequences were associated with HLA alleles at 0.05 false discovery rate. The investigators catalogued 150 to 200 TCR beta chains as cytomegalovirus-associated.

The PCR was carried out with 60 Vbeta primers and 13 Jbeta primers. Assay used: immunoSEQ multiplex PCR; TCRdb lists only in-frame clones, some missing. The sample consists of roughly 150,000 clones, 76% of them appearing once. The CDR3 covers 12 residues. V lost 6 bases, J lost 3 bases, and 3 bases stayed unmatched. Looked up from germline, CDR1 is SQVTM and CDR2 is ANQGSEA. The material sequenced was PBMCs. This clonotype originated in a male donor in good health and CMV-seronegative. The chain has TRBV29-1 and TRBJ2-5; 8 bases are a match to TRBD1. CDR3 in amino acids: CSVGTGEETQYF. CDR3 nucleotides: TGCAGCGTGGGGACAGGAGAAGAGACCCAGTACTTC.